Shown below are 20 T cell receptor beta chains from a single sample sequenced in a study of T-cell reconstitution after alpha-beta-depleted transplantation in children. TCRbeta library construction was performed incorporating unique molecular identifiers. TCRdb reprocessed the PCR reads with MiXCR, giving one entry per CDR3 protein. The sample consists of a few hundred thousand distinct CDR3 sequences, roughly 10% of them appearing once. Here the sequenced sample was PBMCs from the stem cell graft donor, taken from the stem cell graft. The receptor set was obtained from a human donor who donated a stem cell graft to a child with acute myeloid leukemia.

The chain employs TRBV5-1 and TRBJ1-1; D call uncertain. The CDR3 contains 16 residues. In germline, CDR1 is SGHRS, CDR2 YFSETQ. V lost 4 bases to trimming and J lost 3 bases, with 19 bases between them. CDR3 region: CASSVGEGGGYTEAFF. CDR3 nucleotide sequence: TGCGCCAGCAGCGTGGGTGAAGGCGGAGGTTACACTGAAGCTTTCTTT.

V gene TRBV21-1 combines with J gene TRBJ2-5; the table assigns TRBD1, which was not confirmed against the DNA. TRBV21-1 is shown as a pseudogene. This CDR3 comprises 15 residues. CDR3 bases: TGTGCCAGCAGCAAAGCGGGGGGGGAAAAAGAGACCCAGTACTTC. It specifies CASSKAGGEKETQYF.

This clonotype occurred many times. The rearrangement uses TRBV9 and TRBJ2-7; 9 nucleotides line up with TRBD2. CDR1 SGDLS and CDR2 YYNGEE come from the germline V gene. CDR3 length: 14 residues. V was clipped by 2 bases and J by 5 bases; unmatched bases: 5. CDR3 residues: CASSVAGLADEQYF. The CDR3 bases are TGTGCCAGCAGCGTGGCGGGACTAGCCGACGAGCAGTACTTC.

This clonotype has only a few counts. The chain combines TRBV12-3 or TRBV12-4 with TRBJ2-7; no definite D call. This CDR3 is built from 13 residues. The V and J ends lost 4 bases and 6 bases respectively, with 13 bases between them. In DNA, the CDR3 is TGTGCCAGCAGTTCGGGCTTGATTACCGAGCAGTACTTC. Encoded protein: CASSSGLITEQYF.

The V and J genes are TRBV2 and TRBJ2-5, with 12 bases lining up with TRBD1. Germline-derived CDR1 and CDR2 are SNHLY and FYNNEI. V lost 8 bases to trimming and J lost 4 bases; unmatched junction nucleotides: 8. The CDR3 is 15 amino acids. DNA for the CDR3: TGTGCCAGCGGGGCCGGGACAGGGGGCGGAGAGACCCAGTACTTC. Residues: CASGAGTGGGETQYF.

The chain couples TRBV7-9 to TRBJ2-5; no clear D gene. The CDR3 sequence is 15 residues long. Trimming stripped 5 bases from V and 1 base from J, with 14 bases between. Germline V gene data show CDR1 as SEHNR and CDR2 as FQNEAQ (reference sequence). The CDR3 reads CASSPRRVGQETQYF. CDR3 coding DNA: TGTGCCAGCAGCCCCCGAAGGGTTGGCCAAGAGACCCAGTACTTC. Supplemented by reference TRBV7-9 and TRBJ2-5, the full variable domain reads DTGVSQNPRHKITKRGQNVTFRCDPISEHNRLYWYRQTLGQGPEFLTYFQNEAQLEKSRLLSDRFSAERPKGSFSTLEIQRTEQGDSAMYLCASSPRRVGQETQYFGPGTRLLVL.

This clonotype was seen a handful of times. The rearrangement joins TRBV20-1 to TRBJ2-3; 12 nucleotides match TRBD2. Unmatched junction bases numbered 9, after V lost 5 bases and J lost 6 bases. The CDR3 covers 15 residues. The germline CDR1 and CDR2 sequences are DFQATT and SNEGSKA (reference sequence). The CDR3 is CSAHSRTSGIDTQYF. CDR3 bases: TGCAGTGCTCACTCCCGGACTAGCGGGATCGATACGCAGTATTTT.

On this clonotype itself: A read error may produce the germline difference seen at one junction end. This sequence joins TRBV11-1 and TRBJ2-3, with 16 bases lining up with TRBD2. Germline V gives CDR1 SGHAT, CDR2 FQDESV (reference sequence). The CDR3 sequence is 18 residues long. In DNA, the CDR3 is TGTGCCAGCAGCTCACCGGGACTAGCGGGGGGGAGCACAGATACGGAGTATTTT. It codes for CASSSPGLAGGSTDTEYF.

This clonotype was recorded a few times. The chain couples TRBV12-3 or TRBV12-4 to TRBJ2-5; possibly TRBD1 for D (5 bases). The CDR3 spans 13 residues. V gave up 6 bases and J gave up 5 bases, with 13 bases separating them. The CDR3 loop reads CASRGHNGETQYF. CDR3 nucleotides: TGTGCCAGCAGAGGACACAACGGGGAGACCCAGTACTTC.

The chain employs TRBV5-1 and TRBJ2-3, with D unclear. This CDR3 spans 15 amino acids. The V and J ends lost 0 bases and 0 bases respectively, with 8 bases between them. Germline V CDR1 and CDR2: SGHRS, YFSETQ. The CDR3 spells CASSLVRGSTDTQYF. The CDR3 DNA is TGCGCCAGCAGCTTGGTTCGCGGTAGCACAGATACGCAGTATTTT.

The table lists this clonotype with many counts. The rearrangement uses TRBV11-2 and TRBJ2-6; D might be TRBD1 (6 bases). Trimming took off 9 bases at V and 0 bases at J, with 30 bases between the two ends. Germline CDR1 and CDR2: SGHAT and FQNNGV. CDR3 length: 21 residues. The CDR3 sequence is CASTLTGQGPFAHSGANVLTF. CDR3 DNA sequence: TGTGCCAGTACGCTGACGGGGCAGGGGCCTTTTGCTCACTCTGGGGCCAACGTCCTGACTTTC.

There are a few counts of this clonotype. The chain has TRBV7-9 and TRBJ2-5; no definite D call. The CDR3 has 12 residues. V was cut by 6 bases and J by 3 bases, with 8 bases left in between. Germline V gene sequence: CDR1 SEHNR, CDR2 FQNEAQ (reference sequence). The CDR3: CASRTEEETQYF. DNA of the CDR3: TGTGCCAGCAGGACTGAAGAAGAGACCCAGTACTTC.

This clonotype was counted a few times. This sequence joins TRBV5-6 and TRBJ1-5; maybe TRBD1 (5 bases). CDR1 is SGHDT and CDR2 is YYEEEE in the germline V gene. V gave up 2 bases and J gave up 7 bases, with 13 bases separating them. CDR3 length equals 14 residues. CDR3 sequence (DNA): TGTGCCAGCAGCTTCAGGGAGCTGGGACAGCCCCAGCATTTT. It yields the protein CASSFRELGQPQHF.

This clonotype was counted between two and nine times. The chain links TRBV20-1 to TRBJ2-1; the D gene is possibly TRBD2 (6 bases). Trimming removed 3 bases from V and 3 bases from J, with 9 bases in between. The germline V gene encodes CDR1 DFQATT and CDR2 SNEGSKA (reference sequence). The CDR3 loop spans 13 amino acids. The DNA for the CDR3 is TGCAGTGCTAGTGCGGGGTTCTACAATGAGCAGTTCTTC. Amino acids: CSASAGFYNEQFF.

This clonotype was counted only a few times. V gene TRBV4-1 combines with J gene TRBJ1-5; possible D gene TRBD1, 5 bases. Germline V gene data show CDR1 as MGHRA and CDR2 as YSYEKL. CDR3 length equals 18 residues. The V gene lost 1 base and the J gene lost 2 bases, with 18 bases spanning the gap. This CDR3 reads CASSQVGGPGTGNQPQHF. CDR3 in DNA: TGCGCCAGCAGCCAAGTTGGGGGACCCGGAACGGGCAATCAGCCCCAGCATTTT.

This clonotype was counted ten times or more. The rearrangement uses TRBV3-1 and TRBJ2-1, with 7 bases identical to TRBD2. Per the germline V gene, CDR1 is LGHDT and CDR2 is YNNKEL (reference sequence). V shed 0 bases and J 2 bases; nucleotides not matched to a gene: 4. There are 16 residues in the CDR3. CDR3 amino acids: CASSQEGGGAYNEQFF. The CDR3 nucleotides read TGTGCCAGCAGCCAAGAAGGCGGGGGAGCCTACAATGAGCAGTTCTTC.

This clonotype was counted many times. The V and J genes are TRBV13 and TRBJ2-7, with a weak D call TRBD2 (5 bases). Germline values: CDR1 PRHDT, CDR2 FYEKMQ (reference sequence). The V end was cut by 5 bases, the J end by 3 bases, with 17 bases between. The CDR3 runs to 15 residues. CDR3 loop: CASSPAASLNYEQYF. As DNA, the CDR3 is TGTGCCAGCAGCCCAGCGGCTAGCCTTAACTACGAGCAGTACTTC.

This clonotype has a count of ten or more. The chain employs TRBV14 and TRBJ1-2; D is perhaps TRBD1 (6 bases). This CDR3 spans 13 amino acids. CDR1 SGHDN and CDR2 FVKESK come from the germline V gene. Trimming took 3 bases from V and 9 from J, leaving 14 bases between them. CDR3 coding DNA: TGTGCCAGCAGCCAGATGACAGGAACAAGCTACACCTTC. Translating it yields CASSQMTGTSYTF.

This clonotype was seen only a few times. The rearrangement uses TRBV29-1 and TRBJ2-3; 9 bases match TRBD2. The CDR3 is made up of 14 amino acids. Trimming at V came to 6 bases and at J to 1 base, leaving 5 bases not matched to a gene. Germline lookup yields CDR1 SQVTM and CDR2 ANQGSEA. The CDR3 bases are TGCAGCGTCGACCGACTAGCGGGCACAGATACGCAGTATTTT. The encoded protein is CSVDRLAGTDTQYF.

This clonotype was seen a handful of times. The rearrangement joins TRBV20-1 to TRBJ2-5; TRBD2 matches at 9 bases. Germline V gene sequence: CDR1 DFQATT, CDR2 SNEGSKA (reference sequence). With V trimmed by 2 bases and J by 5 bases, 3 bases remained unmatched. The CDR3 length is 13 residues. CDR3 sequence: CSARLAGSETQYF. The DNA of the CDR3 is TGCAGTGCTAGACTAGCGGGATCCGAGACCCAGTACTTC.